This T cell receptor beta chain was sequenced for a study of early T cells in non-severe SARS-CoV-2 infection. About the study: Sequenced bulk RNA came from whole blood that was unsorted, and chains were unpaired.

TCRdb re-called the 5' RACE reads with MiXCR, one entry per CDR3 protein. This sample has tens of thousands of distinct CDR3 sequences; more than 13% occur once, and the top ten carry 9.5% to 12%. This clonotype was seen more than once but under ten times. V shed 5 bases and J shed 1 base, with 23 bases lying between them. Germline loops: CDR1 LNHNV, CDR2 YYDKDF (reference sequence). CDR3 length equals 18 residues. The V call is TRBV15, the J call TRBJ1-1; TRBD1 might be the D (5 bases). The sample was whole blood. The TCR originated in an adult who was a healthcare worker with PCR-confirmed SARS-CoV-2 infection or an uninfected control (not recorded which). CDR3 protein: CATSEGVLRRDANTEAFF. CDR3 DNA: TGTGCCACCAGCGAAGGCGTACTACGACGGGACGCGAACACTGAAGCTTTCTTT.